This T cell receptor (beta chain) originates from a study of T cell responses to AZD1222 COVID-19 vaccine. Whole-study results and caveats: It was only after the peak T cell response that any repertoires were sampled. Elevations in Spike-specific TCR breadth and depth followed administration of two AZD1222 doses. Among vaccine-associated CD4 TCRs, coverage spanned spike, with dominance at 160-218 and 743-854. Clonal diversity was possibly underestimated, and white British individuals and females predominated among donors.

Assay used: immunoSEQ multiplex PCR; TCRdb lists only in-frame clones, some missing. This sample has about 120,000 clones, with 75% to 95% found just once. V was clipped by 1 base and J by 5 bases; unmatched bases: 1. The CDR3 has 14 amino acids. Per germline, CDR1 MDHEN and CDR2 SYDVKM. In the case of this clone: The target antigen is unknown.

The source was peripheral blood, collected 28 days after the second dose of the MenACWY control vaccine. The rearrangement links TRBV28 to TRBJ2-2; 7 nucleotides line up with TRBD1. The source of this sequence is an adult who received the MenACWY meningococcal vaccine as a control. The CDR3 protein is CASSLSGGTGELFF. CDR3 nucleotides: TGTGCCAGCAGTTTATCAGGGGGTACCGGGGAGCTGTTTTTT.